One sample yielded the 25 T cell receptor beta chains listed below, sequenced in a study of shared clonotypes between healthy human individuals. Sequencing was performed with immunoSEQ multiplex PCR; in TCRdb, only in-frame clones are kept and a portion is missing. Of about 480,000 clones listed, less than 85% are singletons. What was sequenced was PBMCs. These receptors were collected from a middle-aged woman in good health. Some clones in this sample may be carry-over from other donors' samples.

The V gene is TRBV11-2, the J gene TRBJ1-6, with D perhaps TRBD1 (5 bases). CDR3 length equals 14 residues. Germline V gene lookup returns CDR1 SGHAT and CDR2 FQNNGV. V gave up 6 bases and J gave up 7 bases, with 13 bases separating them. CDR3 sequence: CASSHRDGNSPLHF. DNA of the CDR3: TGTGCCAGCAGTCACCGGGACGGGAATTCACCCCTCCACTTT.

The genes are TRBV15 and TRBJ2-7; no firm D call. Trimming took off 0 bases at V and 1 base at J, with 13 bases between the two ends. The CDR3 totals 16 residues. The V gene's germline CDR1 is LNHNV and CDR2 YYDKDF (reference sequence). CDR3 DNA: TGTGCCACCAGCAGAGATCCGGATCCTGCTTCCTACGAGCAGTACTTC. Its translation: CATSRDPDPASYEQYF.

The chain combines TRBV2 with TRBJ2-5, with D tentatively TRBD2 (6 bases). Germline V gene sequence: CDR1 SNHLY, CDR2 FYNNEI. V dropped 2 bases and J dropped 1 base, with 14 bases sitting between them. The CDR3 extends over 16 amino acids. This CDR3 reads CASSEFSAGPQETQYF. The CDR3, as DNA: TGTGCCAGCAGTGAATTTTCAGCGGGCCCCCAAGAGACCCAGTACTTC.

The rearrangement uses TRBV28 and TRBJ2-1; 14 nucleotides match TRBD2. J gave up 7 bases and V 5 bases, and 7 bases lay outside the gene matches. CDR3 size: 16 residues. Germline CDR1 and CDR2: MDHEN and SYDVKM. The chain's CDR3 is CASSTSGLAGGNEQFF. As DNA, the CDR3 is TGTGCCAGCAGTACCTCAGGACTAGCGGGAGGTAATGAGCAGTTCTTC.

The chain links TRBV6-1 to TRBJ2-2; TRBD2 matches 8 bases. The CDR3 is 15 amino acids. J gave up 0 bases and V 6 bases, and 3 bases lay outside the gene matches. CDR1 MNHNS and CDR2 SASEGT come from the germline V gene. DNA of the CDR3: TGTGCCAGCAGGACTAGCGTGCCGAACACCGGGGAGCTGTTTTTT. Translated: CASRTSVPNTGELFF.

The J gene is TRBJ1-1, the V gene TRBV4-1; possibly TRBD1 for D (5 bases). This CDR3 spans 18 amino acids. Germline CDR1 MGHRA, CDR2 YSYEKL. The germline V and J ends were trimmed by 1 base and 1 base, with 19 bases remaining between them. This CDR3 reads CASSQGGRAGAENTEAFF. The CDR3 DNA sequence: TGCGCCAGCAGCCAAGGGGGCAGGGCAGGTGCAGAGAACACTGAAGCTTTCTTT.

The genes are TRBV7-2 and TRBJ2-7; D is perhaps TRBD1 (5 bases). Trimming left V 5 bases short and J 5 bases short, with 10 bases between. CDR3 size: 12 residues. Germline loops: CDR1 SGHTA, CDR2 FQGNSA. As DNA, the CDR3 is TGTGCCAGCAGCGTAGACAGAGACGAGCAGTACTTC. Its translation: CASSVDRDEQYF.

The chain couples TRBV6-1 to TRBJ2-7, with D possibly TRBD1 on 7 matching bases. Germline V gene lookup returns CDR1 MNHNS and CDR2 SASEGT. The V end lost 6 bases, the J end lost 2 bases, and 11 bases lay between the germline ends. The CDR3 is made up of 13 amino acids. CDR3 DNA sequence: TGTGCCAGCAGGGCGGGACAGACCTACGAGCAGTACTTC. Residues: CASRAGQTYEQYF.

The chain links TRBV6-4 to TRBJ2-2, with TRBD2 matching 9 bases. Germline V gene sequence: CDR1 MRHNA, CDR2 SNTAGT. V lost 3 bases to trimming and J lost 5 bases; unmatched junction nucleotides: 7. This CDR3 comprises 16 residues. The DNA of the CDR3 is TGTGCCAGCAGTGAGAACCCCAGCGGGAGGACCGGGGAGCTGTTTTTT. Its translation is CASSENPSGRTGELFF.

This chain connects TRBV7-3 to TRBJ2-2; weak D call: TRBD2 (6 bases). The CDR3 length is 18 residues. Trimming cost V 6 bases and J 6 bases, with 26 bases left between them. CDR1 and CDR2 (germline): SGHTA, FQGTGA. The CDR3 coding sequence is TGTGCCAGCAGTCCATACTCCACGGGACTGGGAGGACCCGGGGAGCTGTTTTTT. The encoded protein is CASSPYSTGLGGPGELFF.

The table lists this clone with many counts. The V call is TRBV28, the J call TRBJ2-1; 11 nucleotides align to TRBD1. CDR1 is MDHEN and CDR2 is SYDVKM in the germline V gene. J gave up 8 bases and V 5 bases, and 11 bases lay outside the gene matches. The CDR3 sequence is 16 residues long. The CDR3 reads CASSPYPGQGEHEQFF. DNA for the CDR3: TGTGCCAGCAGTCCCTACCCGGGACAGGGGGAACATGAGCAGTTCTTC.

This rearrangement joins TRBV7-9 to TRBJ2-2; tentative D call: TRBD2 (5 bases). The CDR3 has 12 residues. CDR1 is SEHNR, CDR2 FQNEAQ, per germline (reference sequence). The germline V and J ends were trimmed by 6 bases and 14 bases, with 16 bases remaining between them. The CDR3 is CASSLAGRALFF. As DNA, the CDR3 is TGTGCCAGCAGTCTAGCCGGCCGGGCCCTGTTTTTT.

V and J are TRBV4-1 and TRBJ1-5; the D is unclear. Germline V gene data show CDR1 as MGHRA and CDR2 as YSYEKL. With 1 base removed from V and 0 bases from J, the gap between germline ends came to 13 bases. The length of the CDR3 is 17 residues. CDR3 region: CASSQVFSAVSNQPQHF. The CDR3, as DNA: TGCGCCAGCAGCCAAGTGTTTTCGGCGGTTAGCAATCAGCCCCAGCATTTT.

The J gene is TRBJ2-7, the V gene TRBV19; 8 nucleotides agree with TRBD1. Germline CDR1 LNHDA, CDR2 SQIVND (reference sequence). This CDR3 has 14 amino acids. Unmatched junction bases numbered 6, after V lost 3 bases and J lost 5 bases. The CDR3 loop reads CASSMDREVNEQYF. The CDR3 DNA is TGTGCCAGTAGTATGGACAGGGAGGTCAACGAGCAGTACTTC.

The chain combines TRBV5-4 with TRBJ2-1, with 10 bases lining up with TRBD2. Trimming removed 1 base from V and 4 bases from J; junction bases left unmatched: 5. Germline V gene lookup returns CDR1 SGHNT and CDR2 YYREEE (reference sequence). This CDR3 has 16 amino acids. CDR3 nucleotides: TGTGCCAGCAGCTTGTCCCGGGGACTAGCGTACAATGAGCAGTTCTTC. Encoded protein: CASSLSRGLAYNEQFF.

The chain recombines TRBV19 with TRBJ1-1; D might be TRBD1 (5 bases). Looked up from germline, CDR1 is LNHDA and CDR2 is SQIVND (reference sequence). V lost 6 bases and J lost 4, with 12 bases in between. The CDR3 runs to 13 residues. CDR3 coding DNA: TGTGCCAGTAGCCGAGGGGTTTTCACTGAAGCTTTCTTT. Translated, it gives CASSRGVFTEAFF.

The chain couples TRBV6-5 to TRBJ2-3; no definite D call. The CDR3 has 13 residues. V was pared by 4 bases and J by 0 bases, with 5 bases between. Germline lookup yields CDR1 MNHEY and CDR2 SVGAGI. This CDR3 reads CASSSPSTDTQYF. CDR3 DNA sequence: TGTGCCAGCAGTTCCCCAAGCACAGATACGCAGTATTTT.

The V call is TRBV28, the J call TRBJ2-1, with D perhaps TRBD2 (6 bases). Per germline, CDR1 MDHEN and CDR2 SYDVKM. Between the trimmed V and J ends, which lost 8 bases and 7 bases, there was a span of 21 bases. This CDR3 is built from 15 residues. In nucleotides, the CDR3 is TGTGCCAGCGCGAGCTGGGCAGAGGGACTGAATGAGCAGTTCTTC. Amino acid sequence: CASASWAEGLNEQFF.

V gene TRBV5-1 combines with J gene TRBJ2-3; TRBD2 matches 9 bases. Germline CDR1 is SGHRS and CDR2 is YFSETQ. Trimming cost V 3 bases and J 6 bases; bases outside gene matches: 11. The CDR3 is 16 residues long. In nucleotides, the CDR3 is TGCGCCAGCAGCTCCGGGACTAGCTTCTTCGCGGATACGCAGTATTTT. It is translated as CASSSGTSFFADTQYF.

This chain joins TRBV4-1 and TRBJ2-2; TRBD1 matches 7 bases. V gave up 6 bases and J gave up 3 bases; unmatched junction bases: 10. The germline gives CDR1 MGHRA, CDR2 YSYEKL. CDR3 length: 16 residues. The CDR3 DNA reads TGCGCCAGCAGTGCACGAGGGGGCTTGGACACCGGGGAGCTGTTTTTT. Translating it yields CASSARGGLDTGELFF.

This clone was seen more than once but under ten times. The V call is TRBV2, the J call TRBJ2-7; TRBD1 matches 11 bases. CDR1 and CDR2 (germline): SNHLY, FYNNEI. The CDR3 contains 15 residues. The J segment lost 4 bases and the V segment lost 4 bases, leaving 6 bases of the junction unmatched. Here the CDR3 DNA reads TGTGCCAGCAGTGGAGGGACAGGGGGAACGTACGAGCAGTACTTC. Amino acids: CASSGGTGGTYEQYF.

The rearrangement joins TRBV2 to TRBJ2-7; D not certain. The germline V and J ends were trimmed by 7 bases and 3 bases, with 10 bases remaining between them. The CDR3 spans 12 residues. The V gene's germline CDR1 is SNHLY and CDR2 FYNNEI. Here the CDR3 DNA reads TGTGCCAGCATGTTAGGGCTCTACGAGCAGTACTTC. Its protein product is CASMLGLYEQYF.

Points on this clone: The sample has other DNA sequences that encode this CDR3 too. The rearrangement joins TRBV5-1 to TRBJ2-1; TRBD2 aligns across 9 bases. Per germline, CDR1 SGHRS and CDR2 YFSETQ. The CDR3 has 15 residues. Trimming cost V 1 base and J 5 bases; bases outside gene matches: 4. CDR3 in amino acids: CASSLRLAGDNEQFF. The CDR3 region has the DNA TGCGCCAGCAGCTTGAGGTTAGCGGGGGACAATGAGCAGTTCTTC.

The gene calls are TRBV7-2 and TRBJ1-2, with 9 bases aligning to TRBD1. V shed 5 bases and J 8 bases; nucleotides not matched to a gene: 12. The CDR3 extends over 15 amino acids. Per the germline V gene, CDR1 is SGHTA and CDR2 is FQGNSA. The CDR3 here is CASSPEMGQGHGYTF. CDR3 coding DNA: TGTGCCAGCAGCCCGGAAATGGGACAGGGACACGGCTACACCTTC.

The genes are TRBV18 and TRBJ2-3; 8 bases are shared with TRBD2. The CDR3 runs to 15 residues. The germline CDR1 and CDR2 sequences are KGHSH and LQKENI. After removal of 8 bases from V and 2 bases from J, the junction contained 9 bases not matched to a gene. The DNA for the CDR3 is TGTGCCAGCGCTGCGGCTAGCGGGTCCACAGATACGCAGTATTTT. It yields the protein CASAAASGSTDTQYF. Looking up the rest from reference TRBV18 and TRBJ2-3 gives the full variable domain: NAGVMQNPRHLVRRRGQEARLRCSPMKGHSHVYWYRQLPEEGLKFMVYLQKENIIDESGMPKERFSAEFPKEGPSILRIQQVVRGDSAAYFCASAAASGSTDTQYFGPGTRLTVL.